The 23 T cell receptor beta chains reported below all come from one sample, sequenced in a study of T cell responses to AZD1222 COVID-19 vaccine. Clones were read by immunoSEQ multiplex PCR, and TCRdb kept only the in-frame ones, dropping some. In the table there are 110,000 to 150,000 clones, 90% to 95% of which are singletons. The sample in question was peripheral blood, obtained on day 0 of MenACWY control vaccination. The receptors derive from an adult in good health.

Here the CDR3 reads CASSLDSVSGANVLTF. The CDR3, as DNA: TGCGCCAGCAGCCTGGACAGTGTCTCTGGGGCCAACGTCCTGACTTTC. This sequence joins TRBV5-1 and TRBJ2-6; D possibly corresponds to TRBD1 (6 bases). V lost 4 bases, J lost 0 bases, and 11 bases lay in between. CDR3 length: 16 residues. Per the germline V gene, CDR1 is SGHRS and CDR2 is YFSETQ.

This clone appeared once. The chain is built from TRBV2 and TRBJ1-6; D remains unclear. Between the trimmed V and J ends, which lost 6 bases and 4 bases, there was a span of 13 bases. The V gene's germline CDR1 is SNHLY and CDR2 FYNNEI. The CDR3 runs 15 residues. CDR3 residues: CASSPAVGYNSPLHF. CDR3 in DNA: TGTGCCAGCAGCCCCGCGGTGGGGTATAATTCACCCCTCCACTTT.

CDR3 sequence (DNA): TGTGCCACCAGTGACCTGGGAGAGACCCAGTACTTC. It is translated as CATSDLGETQYF. The genes are TRBV24-1 and TRBJ2-5; D gene uncertain. CDR1 and CDR2 from the germline V gene are KGHDR and SFDVKD. The length of the CDR3 is 12 residues. Trimming pared 4 bases from V and 4 bases from J, leaving 6 bases between.

V and J are TRBV6-2 or TRBV6-3 and TRBJ2-7, with 7 bases fitting TRBD1. V was clipped by 8 bases and J by 5 bases; unmatched bases: 6. CDR1 and CDR2 (germline): MNHEY, SVGEGT. The CDR3 extends over 12 amino acids. CDR3 nucleotides: TGTGCCAGCGGCCTGACAGGGAACGAGCAGTACTTC. The encoded protein is CASGLTGNEQYF.

CDR3 region: CASSLIEIGLENTGELFF. The CDR3 DNA is TGTGCCAGCAGCCTCATAGAAATAGGCCTAGAGAACACCGGGGAGCTGTTTTTT. The V call is TRBV14, the J call TRBJ2-2; D not certain. The CDR3 runs 18 residues. Between the trimmed V and J ends, which lost 4 bases and 1 base, there was a span of 19 bases. Germline CDR1 is SGHDN and CDR2 is FVKESK.

The chain recombines TRBV10-3 with TRBJ1-4; D might be TRBD1 (5 bases). V lost 8 bases to trimming and J lost 2 bases, with 12 bases between them. Germline CDR1 reads ENHRY; CDR2 reads SYGVKD. This CDR3 comprises 14 residues. The CDR3 loop is CAIRREGTNEKLFF. In nucleotides, the CDR3 is TGTGCCATCCGGCGCGAGGGGACTAATGAAAAACTGTTTTTT.

The rearrangement joins TRBV3-1 (or the pseudogene TRBV3-2) to TRBJ1-1; D gene unclear. Looked up from germline, CDR1 is LGHDT and CDR2 is YNNKEL (reference sequence). V lost 3 bases to trimming and J lost 0 bases, with 8 bases between them. This CDR3 comprises 14 residues. CDR3: CASSHFELNTEAFF. As DNA, the CDR3 is TGTGCCAGCAGCCACTTTGAACTGAACACTGAAGCTTTCTTT.

CDR3 DNA sequence: TGTGCCAGCAGCGTAGACTCGCCAGGAGTGGCGTTCTTC. Protein: CASSVDSPGVAFF. The chain has TRBV9 and TRBJ2-1, with D hard to call. CDR1 and CDR2 from the germline V gene are SGDLS and YYNGEE. The CDR3 extends over 13 amino acids. Trimming removed 0 bases from V and 15 bases from J, with 16 bases in between.

The rearrangement links TRBV19 to TRBJ1-2; D remains ambiguous. The germline V gene has CDR1 LNHDA and CDR2 SQIVND (reference sequence). The CDR3 covers 18 residues. V lost 3 bases and J lost 3, with 23 bases in between. Here the CDR3 DNA reads TGTGCCAGTAGTATTTCCCCCACCGGACGCCTATCCCACTATGGCTACACCTTC. This gives the protein CASSISPTGRLSHYGYTF.

The chain carries TRBV3-1 (or the pseudogene TRBV3-2) and TRBJ1-5; TRBD1 is a possible D gene (5 bases). The CDR3 has 14 amino acids. From germline, CDR1 is LGHDT and CDR2 YNNKEL (reference sequence). V lost 4 bases to trimming and J lost 6 bases, with 13 bases between them. CDR3 protein: CASSPVGGAQPQHF. In DNA form, the CDR3 reads TGTGCCAGCAGCCCGGTCGGGGGTGCTCAGCCCCAGCATTTT.

The chain uses TRBV7-8 and TRBJ1-5; D gene ambiguous. Per germline, CDR1 SGHVS and CDR2 FQNEAQ. Deletions cut 0 bases from V and 7 bases from J, with 16 bases between. This CDR3 is 16 amino acids long. CDR3 amino acids: CASSLADGSLGQPQHF. The DNA for the CDR3 is TGTGCCAGCAGCTTAGCGGACGGATCTCTTGGGCAGCCCCAGCATTTT. Full variable domain (remainder filled in from reference TRBV7-8 and TRBJ1-5): GAGVSQSPRYKVAKRGQDVALRCDPISGHVSLFWYQQALGQGPEFLTYFQNEAQLDKSGLPSDRFFAERPEGSVSTLKIQRTQQEDSAVYLCASSLADGSLGQPQHFGDGTRLSIL.

V usage is TRBV28 and J usage is TRBJ1-5, with 7 bases lining up with TRBD1. This CDR3 has 16 amino acids. J was trimmed by 0 bases and V by 4 bases; bases with no gene match: 6. Germline V lookup: CDR1 MDHEN, CDR2 SYDVKM. CDR3 protein: CASSSGQFYSNQPQHF. CDR3 DNA: TGTGCCAGCAGTTCGGGACAGTTTTATAGCAATCAGCCCCAGCATTTT.

In this sample, this clone turned up once. The chain couples TRBV24-1 to TRBJ1-2; D is ambiguous. Germline V gene data show CDR1 as KGHDR and CDR2 as SFDVKD. The V end lost 6 bases, the J end lost 5 bases, and 9 bases lay between the germline ends. The CDR3 consists of 12 residues. Here the CDR3 DNA reads TGTGCCACCAGTAGTGGGGTATATGGCTACACCTTC. Its translation: CATSSGVYGYTF.

The rearrangement joins TRBV29-1 to TRBJ2-5, with 7 nucleotides matching TRBD1. Germline V CDR1 and CDR2: SQVTM, ANQGSEA. The trim removed 6 bases at V and 0 bases at J, leaving 7 bases unmatched. The CDR3 has 14 amino acids. The CDR3 DNA reads TGCAGCGTCGCTTGGGACAGATACCAAGAGACCCAGTACTTC. Translating it yields CSVAWDRYQETQYF. Looking up the rest from reference TRBV29-1 and TRBJ2-5 gives the full variable domain: SAVISQKPSRDICQRGTSLTIQCQVDSQVTMMFWYRQQPGQSLTLIATANQGSEATYESGFVIDKFPISRPNLTFSTLTVSNMSPEDSSIYLCSVAWDRYQETQYFGPGTRLLVL.

V is TRBV5-1 and J is TRBJ1-1; 7 positions match TRBD1. Unmatched junction bases numbered 10, after V lost 0 bases and J lost 5 bases. The CDR3 length is 16 residues. Germline-derived CDR1 and CDR2 are SGHRS and YFSETQ. The CDR3 DNA follows: TGCGCCAGCAGCTTGGCGGAGGGGGCAGGGTTGACTGAAGCTTTCTTT. As protein: CASSLAEGAGLTEAFF.

The chain carries TRBV10-3 and TRBJ2-1, with 8 bases identical to TRBD1. V shed 4 bases and J 0 bases; nucleotides not matched to a gene: 2. The CDR3 is made up of 15 amino acids. Looked up from germline, CDR1 is ENHRY and CDR2 is SYGVKD. CDR3 DNA sequence: TGTGCCATCAGTGGAGGGACAGGCTCCTACAATGAGCAGTTCTTC. Residues: CAISGGTGSYNEQFF.

This clone has just one count. The J gene is TRBJ1-2, the V gene TRBV10-3; D ambiguous. Per germline, CDR1 ENHRY and CDR2 SYGVKD. The CDR3 sequence is 12 residues long. Trimming cost V 10 bases and J 8 bases, with 17 bases left between them. CDR3 coding DNA: TGTGCCACCCTTTCAGCACCTAGGGGCTACACCTTC. Translation: CATLSAPRGYTF.

The rearrangement links TRBV10-3 to TRBJ1-6, with a tentative D call TRBD1 (5 bases). The germline V and J ends were trimmed by 7 bases and 10 bases, with 14 bases remaining between them. CDR1 and CDR2 (germline): ENHRY, SYGVKD. CDR3 length equals 13 residues. The CDR3 nucleotides are TGTGCCATCAAGCAGGGTTCTGACTCACCCCTCCACTTT. This encodes CAIKQGSDSPLHF.

The chain combines TRBV6-5 with TRBJ1-1; D is uncertain. This CDR3 region has 11 residues. V gave up 0 bases and J gave up 11 bases, with 7 bases separating them. The germline V gene encodes CDR1 MNHEY and CDR2 SVGAGI. The CDR3: CASSYSQVAFF. The CDR3 nucleotides are TGTGCCAGCAGTTACTCCCAGGTCGCTTTCTTT.

The CDR3 DNA sequence: TGTGCCAGTAGTATCCGGGACAGGGGAACTAATGAAAAACTGTTTTTT. Protein: CASSIRDRGTNEKLFF. The chain links TRBV19 to TRBJ1-4, with 10 bases aligning to TRBD1. In germline, CDR1 is LNHDA, CDR2 SQIVND (reference sequence). This CDR3 is built from 16 residues. V lost 3 bases and J lost 1; bases outside the gene matches: 2. The complete variable domain, with remaining parts taken from reference TRBV19 and TRBJ1-4, reads DGGITQSPKYLFRKEGQNVTLSCEQNLNHDAMYWYRQDPGQGLRLIYYSQIVNDFQKGDIAEGYSVSREKKESFPLTVTSAQKNPTAFYLCASSIRDRGTNEKLFFGSGTQLSVL.

This chain joins TRBV19 and TRBJ2-1; perhaps TRBD1 as D (6 bases). V lost 7 bases and J lost 5, with 18 bases in between. Germline-derived CDR1 and CDR2 are LNHDA and SQIVND (reference sequence). The CDR3 is made up of 15 amino acids. This CDR3 reads CASTSWGTPNNEQFF. DNA for the CDR3: TGTGCCAGTACCTCATGGGGGACACCGAACAATGAGCAGTTCTTC.

V usage is TRBV29-1 and J usage is TRBJ1-1, with 7 bases aligning to TRBD1. The germline gives CDR1 SQVTM, CDR2 ANQGSEA. The CDR3 is made up of 14 amino acids. Losses at the gene ends were 8 bases for V and 5 bases for J; bases not matched to a gene: 14. The CDR3 DNA follows: TGCAGCTGCATGGGAGGAACAGGGGATACTGAAGCTTTCTTT. It codes for CSCMGGTGDTEAFF. The whole variable domain, remainder taken from reference TRBV29-1 and TRBJ1-1, is SAVISQKPSRDICQRGTSLTIQCQVDSQVTMMFWYRQQPGQSLTLIATANQGSEATYESGFVIDKFPISRPNLTFSTLTVSNMSPEDSSIYLCSCMGGTGDTEAFFGQGTRLTVV.

The chain has TRBV19 and TRBJ1-5; D not certain. Germline-derived CDR1 and CDR2 are LNHDA and SQIVND (reference sequence). This CDR3 spans 15 amino acids. V was shortened by 3 bases and J by 2 bases, with 11 bases between the two germline ends. The chain's CDR3 is CASSIFRTGNQPQHF. CDR3 DNA sequence: TGTGCCAGTAGTATTTTCAGGACTGGCAATCAGCCCCAGCATTTT. Looking up the rest from reference TRBV19 and TRBJ1-5 gives the full variable domain: DGGITQSPKYLFRKEGQNVTLSCEQNLNHDAMYWYRQDPGQGLRLIYYSQIVNDFQKGDIAEGYSVSREKKESFPLTVTSAQKNPTAFYLCASSIFRTGNQPQHFGDGTRLSIL.